This TCR beta chain was obtained from a study of blood T cell repertoires in COVID-19. There are 13 residues in the CDR3. The V end lost 4 bases, the J end lost 5 bases, and 12 bases lay between the germline ends. CDR1 is SGHDN and CDR2 is FVKESK in the germline V gene. Generated by immunoSEQ multiplex PCR, the TCRdb table keeps only in-frame clones and is missing some. Of fewer than 250,000 clones listed, 65% to 90% are singletons. Sequenced: peripheral blood. The chain has TRBV14 and TRBJ2-7; D uncertain. This TCR derives from a man aged 50-60 years with COVID-19, enrolled during active disease. CDR3 nucleotide sequence: TGTGCCAGCAGCCCCCAGCTAGATCACGAGCAGTACTTC. It yields the protein CASSPQLDHEQYF.